Detailed here is one T cell receptor (beta chain). The target antigen is unknown. TCRdb re-analysed the RT-PCR reads in MiXCR, keeping a single row per CDR3 protein. Of around 20,000 distinct CDR3 sequences listed, around 70% are singletons. This sample is drawn from a study of yellow fever vaccine responses in identical twins. General study findings and limits: Each twin's T cell response to the vaccine was reported to look partly convergent and partly personalized.

Germline CDR1 is ENHRY and CDR2 is SYGVKD. With 2 bases removed from V and 7 bases from J, the gap between germline ends came to 12 bases. This CDR3 contains 14 residues. This clonotype was obtained from a woman under 30 who received the yellow fever vaccine. The V call is TRBV10-3, the J call TRBJ1-5; D gene ambiguous. The sample consisted of T cells from blood (PBMCs), unsorted or a sorted subset (not recorded which), taken before or after yellow fever vaccination (not recorded which). In DNA, the CDR3 is TGTGCCATCAGTGAGATAGGGCCGGGGCAGCCCCAGCATTTT. Translating gives CAISEIGPGQPQHF.